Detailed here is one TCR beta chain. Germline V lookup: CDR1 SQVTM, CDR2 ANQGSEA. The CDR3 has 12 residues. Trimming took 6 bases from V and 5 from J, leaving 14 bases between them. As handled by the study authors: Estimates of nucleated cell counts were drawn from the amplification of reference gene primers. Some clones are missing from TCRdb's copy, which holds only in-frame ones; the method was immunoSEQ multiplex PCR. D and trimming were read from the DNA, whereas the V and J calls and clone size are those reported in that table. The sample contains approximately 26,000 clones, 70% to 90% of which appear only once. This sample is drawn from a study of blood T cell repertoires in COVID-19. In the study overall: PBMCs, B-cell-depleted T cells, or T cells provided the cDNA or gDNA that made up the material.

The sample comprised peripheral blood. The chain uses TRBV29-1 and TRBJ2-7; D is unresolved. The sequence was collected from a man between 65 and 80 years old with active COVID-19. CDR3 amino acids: CSVGPTPNEQYF. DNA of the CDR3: TGCAGCGTAGGCCCGACACCCAACGAGCAGTACTTC.